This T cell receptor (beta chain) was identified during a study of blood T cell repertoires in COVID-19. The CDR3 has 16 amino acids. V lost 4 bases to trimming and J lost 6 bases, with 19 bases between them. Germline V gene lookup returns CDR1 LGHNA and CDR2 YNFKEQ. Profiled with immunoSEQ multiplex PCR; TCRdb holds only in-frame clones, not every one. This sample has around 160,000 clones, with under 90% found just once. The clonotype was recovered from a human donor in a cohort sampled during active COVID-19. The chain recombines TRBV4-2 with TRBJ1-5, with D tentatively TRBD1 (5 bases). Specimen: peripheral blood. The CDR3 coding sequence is TGTGCCAGCAGCCCAAGGGGTACAGGAGGGAGTCAGCCCCAGCATTTT. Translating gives CASSPRGTGGSQPQHF.